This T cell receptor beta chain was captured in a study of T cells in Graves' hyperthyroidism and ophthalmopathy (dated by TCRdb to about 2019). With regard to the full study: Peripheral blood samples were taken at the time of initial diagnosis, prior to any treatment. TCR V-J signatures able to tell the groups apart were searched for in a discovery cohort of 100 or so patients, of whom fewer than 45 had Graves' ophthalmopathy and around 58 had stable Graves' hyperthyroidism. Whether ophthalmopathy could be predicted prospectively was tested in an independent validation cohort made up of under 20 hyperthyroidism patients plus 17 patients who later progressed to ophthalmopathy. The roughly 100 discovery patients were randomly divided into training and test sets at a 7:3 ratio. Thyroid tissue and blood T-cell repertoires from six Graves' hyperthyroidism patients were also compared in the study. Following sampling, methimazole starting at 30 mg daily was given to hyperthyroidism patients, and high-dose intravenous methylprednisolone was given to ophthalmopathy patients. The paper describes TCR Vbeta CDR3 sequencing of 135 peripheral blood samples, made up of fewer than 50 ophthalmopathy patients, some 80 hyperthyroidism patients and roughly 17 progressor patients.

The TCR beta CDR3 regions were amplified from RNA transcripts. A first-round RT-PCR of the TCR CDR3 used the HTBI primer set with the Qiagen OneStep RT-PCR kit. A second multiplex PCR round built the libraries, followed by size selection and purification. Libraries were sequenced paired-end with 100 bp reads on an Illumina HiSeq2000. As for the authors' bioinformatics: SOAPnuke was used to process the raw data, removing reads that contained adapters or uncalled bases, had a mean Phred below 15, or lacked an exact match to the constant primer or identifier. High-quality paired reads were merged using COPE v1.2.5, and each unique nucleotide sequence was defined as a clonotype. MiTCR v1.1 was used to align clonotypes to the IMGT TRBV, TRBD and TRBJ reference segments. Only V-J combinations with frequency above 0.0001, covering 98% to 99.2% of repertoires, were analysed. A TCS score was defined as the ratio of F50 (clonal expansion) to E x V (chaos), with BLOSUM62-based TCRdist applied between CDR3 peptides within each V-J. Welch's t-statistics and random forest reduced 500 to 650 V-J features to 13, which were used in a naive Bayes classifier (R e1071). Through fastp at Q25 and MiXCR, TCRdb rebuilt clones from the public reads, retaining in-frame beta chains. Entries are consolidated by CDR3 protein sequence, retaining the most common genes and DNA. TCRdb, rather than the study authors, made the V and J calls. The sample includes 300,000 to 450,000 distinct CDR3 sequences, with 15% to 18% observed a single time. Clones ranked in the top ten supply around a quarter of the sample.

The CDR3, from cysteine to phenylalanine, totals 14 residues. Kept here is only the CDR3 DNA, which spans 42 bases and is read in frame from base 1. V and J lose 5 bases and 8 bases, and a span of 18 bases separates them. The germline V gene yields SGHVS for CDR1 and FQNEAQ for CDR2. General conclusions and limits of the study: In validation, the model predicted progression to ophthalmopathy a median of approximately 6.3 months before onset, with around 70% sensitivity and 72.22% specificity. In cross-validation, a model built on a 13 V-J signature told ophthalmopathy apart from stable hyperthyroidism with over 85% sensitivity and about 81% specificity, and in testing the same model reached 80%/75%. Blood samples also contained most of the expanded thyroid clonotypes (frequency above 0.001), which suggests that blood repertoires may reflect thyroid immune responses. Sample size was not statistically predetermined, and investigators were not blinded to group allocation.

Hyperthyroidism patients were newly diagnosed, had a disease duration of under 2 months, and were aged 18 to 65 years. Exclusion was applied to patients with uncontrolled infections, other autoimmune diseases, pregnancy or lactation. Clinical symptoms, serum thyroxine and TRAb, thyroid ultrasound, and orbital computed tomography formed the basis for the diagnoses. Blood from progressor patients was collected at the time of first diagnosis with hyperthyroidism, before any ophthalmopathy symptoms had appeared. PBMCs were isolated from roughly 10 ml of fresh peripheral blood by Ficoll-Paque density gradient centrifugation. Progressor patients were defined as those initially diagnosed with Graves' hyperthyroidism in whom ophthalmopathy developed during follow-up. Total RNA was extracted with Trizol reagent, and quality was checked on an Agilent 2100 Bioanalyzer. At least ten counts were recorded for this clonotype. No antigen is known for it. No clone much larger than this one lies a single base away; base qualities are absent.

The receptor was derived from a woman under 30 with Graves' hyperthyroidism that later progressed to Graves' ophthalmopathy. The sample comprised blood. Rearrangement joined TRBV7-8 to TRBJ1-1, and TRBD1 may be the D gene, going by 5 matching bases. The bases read TGTGCCAGCAGCCTCAGGTCCCGGGACCTGGAAGCTTTCTTT. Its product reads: CASSLRSRDLEAFF.